Shown below are 25 T cell receptor beta chains from a single sample sequenced in a study of blood T cell repertoires in COVID-19 (dated by TCRdb to the early 2020s). Library generation was performed with the immunoSEQ multiplex PCR assay. The immuneACCESS repertoire file appears here via TCRdb, limited to in-frame rearrangements. These files lack a portion of the clones; in checked studies, under half of the deficit traces to unresolved V genes, and the cause of the others is not known. This sample gives 46,000 or so clones in total; more than 75% of them show up just once. The top ten clonotypes cover 19% of the sample. The sample was peripheral blood. The receptors here all came from a man aged 65-85 years with active COVID-19.

This chain joins TRBV6-5 and TRBJ2-5, with 8 bases fitting TRBD2. Germline V gene sequence: CDR1 MNHEY, CDR2 SVGAGI. V was pared by 6 bases and J by 10 bases, with 10 bases of the junction left unmatched. CDR3 length: 13 residues. The CDR3 region has the DNA TGTGCCAGCAGGGCGGGGGGCCCGGAGGACCAGTACTTC. This gives the protein CASRAGGPEDQYF.

Details on this clone: The sample holds other DNA sequences that translate to the same CDR3. The chain is built from TRBV6-2 or TRBV6-3 and TRBJ1-2; D not certain. Germline CDR1 and CDR2: MNHEY and SVGEGT. The V gene lost 3 bases and the J gene lost 4 bases, with 9 bases spanning the gap. The CDR3 spans 13 residues. This CDR3 reads CASSYREPYGYTF. CDR3 nucleotide sequence: TGTGCCAGCAGTTATCGGGAACCCTATGGCTACACCTTC.

The rearrangement joins TRBV2 to TRBJ1-6; the D is unclear. The CDR3 length is 15 residues. The V end was cut by 2 bases, the J end by 6 bases, with 11 bases between. Per the germline V gene, CDR1 is SNHLY and CDR2 is FYNNEI. This CDR3 is CASSETRGLNSPLHF. The CDR3 DNA is TGTGCCAGCAGTGAAACCCGCGGCCTTAATTCACCCCTCCACTTT. Filled out from reference TRBV2 and TRBJ1-6, the complete variable domain reads EPEVTQTPSHQVTQMGQEVILRCVPISNHLYFYWYRQILGQKVEFLVSFYNNEISEKSEIFDDQFSVERPDGSNFTLKIRSTKLEDSAMYFCASSETRGLNSPLHFGNGTRLTVT.

V is TRBV5-1 and J is TRBJ2-7, with D unclear. Between the trimmed V and J ends, which lost 3 bases and 6 bases, there was a span of 10 bases. Per germline, CDR1 SGHRS and CDR2 YFSETQ. This CDR3 is 12 amino acids long. The DNA for the CDR3 is TGCGCCAGCAGCTACCCAGGATCCGAGCAGTACTTC. It translates to CASSYPGSEQYF.

The chain carries TRBV28 and TRBJ2-4; a weak D match, TRBD1 (5 bases). Trimming stripped 4 bases from V and 0 bases from J, with 16 bases between. CDR1 is MDHEN and CDR2 is SYDVKM in the germline V gene. This CDR3 contains 17 residues. CDR3 nucleotide sequence: TGTGCCAGCAGTTCTCTGACAGACCTTCTAGCCAAAAACATTCAGTACTTC. This codes for CASSSLTDLLAKNIQYF.

The chain employs TRBV24-1 and TRBJ2-1; 8 nucleotides agree with TRBD1. The V and J ends lost 3 bases and 4 bases, in that order; junction bases with no gene match: 7. The CDR3 totals 16 residues. The germline V gene encodes CDR1 KGHDR and CDR2 SFDVKD. Here the CDR3 reads CATSDTTGGSYNEQFF. In nucleotides, the CDR3 is TGTGCCACCAGTGATACAACAGGGGGATCTTACAATGAGCAGTTCTTC.

The rearrangement links TRBV4-2 to TRBJ1-5, with D perhaps matching TRBD1 (5 bases). The CDR3 runs 16 residues. The V end lost 0 bases, the J end lost 6 bases, and 15 bases lay between the germline ends. Germline CDR1 and CDR2: LGHNA and YNFKEQ. The CDR3 DNA is TGTGCCAGCAGCCAAGAGGTGGGGCCCGTGGGTCAGCCCCAGCATTTT. Amino acids: CASSQEVGPVGQPQHF.

The chain has TRBV10-1 and TRBJ2-5; tentative D call: TRBD1 (6 bases). The CDR3 is 15 amino acids. The germline CDR1 and CDR2 sequences are WNHNN and SYGVQD (reference sequence). Trimming pared 4 bases from V and 5 bases from J, leaving 17 bases between. CDR3 protein: CASSGTVKLRETQYF. CDR3 nucleotides: TGCGCCAGCAGTGGGACAGTAAAGTTGAGGGAGACCCAGTACTTC.

The V call is TRBV6-5, the J call TRBJ1-1; a weak D match, TRBD1 (5 bases). Germline V gene lookup returns CDR1 MNHEY and CDR2 SVGAGI. Trimming took 6 bases from V and 3 from J, leaving 17 bases between them. The CDR3 is 15 amino acids. CDR3 nucleotides: TGTGCCAGCAGGGGGCCCATCCTCCGGCACACTGAAGCTTTCTTT. Translating it yields CASRGPILRHTEAFF.

The V and J genes are TRBV7-3 and TRBJ2-1, with TRBD2 identical over 9 bases. Germline V gives CDR1 SGHTA, CDR2 FQGTGA. Trimming at V came to 6 bases and at J to 5 bases, leaving 5 bases not matched to a gene. The CDR3 runs 14 residues. CDR3 region: CASSLAGLNNEQFF. The CDR3 nucleotides read TGTGCCAGCAGTCTAGCGGGACTAAACAATGAGCAGTTCTTC.

The rearrangement uses TRBV28 and TRBJ1-1; 8 bases agree with TRBD1. The germline CDR1 and CDR2 sequences are MDHEN and SYDVKM. The CDR3 loop spans 16 amino acids. V gave up 4 bases and J gave up 1 base; unmatched junction bases: 8. CDR3 nucleotides: TGTGCCAGCAGTTCCCCCGGACAGGGAAAGAACACTGAAGCTTTCTTT. Translating gives CASSSPGQGKNTEAFF.

The chain carries TRBV28 and TRBJ2-2, with TRBD2 as a possible D gene (5 bases). The CDR3 sequence is 14 residues long. Germline lookup yields CDR1 MDHEN and CDR2 SYDVKM. Trimming left V 1 base short and J 3 bases short, with 6 bases between. The CDR3 sequence: CASSLSGDTGELFF. The CDR3, as DNA: TGTGCCAGCAGTTTATCCGGGGACACCGGGGAGCTGTTTTTT.

J is TRBJ2-2 and V is TRBV6-1; TRBD2 aligns across 8 bases. CDR3 length: 16 amino acids. The ends lost 4 bases at V and 4 bases at J; junction bases unmatched: 8. CDR1 and CDR2 (germline): MNHNS, SASEGT. This chain's CDR3 is CASSAQGAGVTGELFF. The CDR3 DNA reads TGTGCCAGCAGTGCACAGGGAGCGGGGGTCACCGGGGAGCTGTTTTTT.

The chain combines TRBV18 with TRBJ2-1; 11 bases agree with TRBD2. V was clipped by 3 bases and J by 7 bases; unmatched bases: 8. The germline CDR1 and CDR2 sequences are KGHSH and LQKENI. The CDR3 has 16 residues. The CDR3 DNA reads as TGTGCCAGCTCACCGACGGTACTAGCGGGGGAAAATGAGCAGTTCTTC. This translates into CASSPTVLAGENEQFF. The variable domain in full, completed from reference TRBV18 and TRBJ2-1, reads NAGVMQNPRHLVRRRGQEARLRCSPMKGHSHVYWYRQLPEEGLKFMVYLQKENIIDESGMPKERFSAEFPKEGPSILRIQQVVRGDSAAYFCASSPTVLAGENEQFFGPGTRLTVL.

J is TRBJ2-7 and V is TRBV14; TRBD2 matches at 16 bases. The CDR3 loop spans 18 amino acids. The germline V gene has CDR1 SGHDN and CDR2 FVKESK. V dropped 3 bases and J dropped 0; count of bases not matched to a gene: 5. The CDR3 sequence is CASSHTGTSGRGSYEQYF. CDR3 sequence (DNA): TGTGCCAGCAGCCACACCGGGACTAGCGGGAGGGGCTCCTACGAGCAGTACTTC.

V usage is TRBV7-2 and J usage is TRBJ2-5, with TRBD1 matching over 11 bases. Germline V gene lookup returns CDR1 SGHTA and CDR2 FQGNSA. This CDR3 contains 15 residues. J was trimmed by 4 bases and V by 5 bases; bases with no gene match: 6. The CDR3 DNA sequence: TGTGCCAGCAGCCCGGACAGGGGGCGCTCAGAGACCCAGTACTTC. Protein: CASSPDRGRSETQYF.

The genes are TRBV28 and TRBJ1-2, with D unresolved. The V and J ends lost 7 bases and 6 bases respectively, with 15 bases between them. The CDR3 loop spans 13 amino acids. Germline CDR1 reads MDHEN; CDR2 reads SYDVKM. The CDR3 region is CASNGLRRHGYTF. CDR3 in DNA: TGTGCCAGCAATGGTTTGCGGCGTCATGGCTACACCTTC.

The J gene is TRBJ2-1, the V gene TRBV7-3; D unresolved. The V end lost 2 bases, the J end lost 7 bases, and 6 bases lay between the germline ends. CDR3 length: 12 residues. Per germline, CDR1 SGHTA and CDR2 FQGTGA. CDR3: CASSLAANEQFF. CDR3 DNA: TGTGCCAGCAGCTTAGCGGCGAATGAGCAGTTCTTC.

The rearrangement uses TRBV24-1 and TRBJ1-2; D might be TRBD1 (6 bases). There are 14 residues in the CDR3. Germline V lookup: CDR1 KGHDR, CDR2 SFDVKD. V was pared by 3 bases and J by 3 bases, with 10 bases between. CDR3 DNA sequence: TGTGCCACCAGTGATACAGGGTCGGACTATGGCTACACCTTC. Amino acid sequence: CATSDTGSDYGYTF.

Of note for this clone: In the same sample, other DNA sequences code for this CDR3. The chain recombines TRBV7-2 with TRBJ1-1; possibly TRBD1 for D (5 bases). V was clipped by 2 bases and J by 3 bases, with 7 bases between them. The CDR3 sequence is 13 residues long. Germline CDR1 SGHTA, CDR2 FQGNSA. The CDR3 coding sequence is TGTGCCAGCAGCTTACAGGGCTACACTGAAGCTTTCTTT. Translated: CASSLQGYTEAFF.

The rearrangement joins TRBV7-6 to TRBJ2-2, with TRBD2 matching over 7 bases. With 7 bases clipped from V and 1 base from J, the junction kept 12 bases outside the gene matches. There are 17 residues in the CDR3. Germline assignment: CDR1 SGHVS and CDR2 FNYEAQ. DNA of the CDR3: TGTGCCAGCACGGTCTTGGGGGGGTATCGGAACACCGGGGAGCTGTTTTTT. It specifies CASTVLGGYRNTGELFF.

J is TRBJ2-1 and V is TRBV6-2 or TRBV6-3; tentatively, D is TRBD2 (6 bases). Trimming left V 2 bases short and J 4 bases short, with 15 bases between. Germline-derived CDR1 and CDR2 are MNHEY and SVGEGT. This CDR3 has 16 residues. CDR3 residues: CASSYDAGRLYNEQFF. CDR3 DNA sequence: TGTGCCAGCAGTTACGACGCGGGGCGCTTATACAATGAGCAGTTCTTC.

This sequence joins TRBV5-6 and TRBJ1-3; D is unresolved. Germline lookup yields CDR1 SGHDT and CDR2 YYEEEE. V lost 5 bases and J lost 0, with 18 bases in between. This CDR3 is built from 17 residues. CDR3 bases: TGTGCCAGCAGGCGGCGCGGAGGGCTCCGCTCTGGAAACACCATATATTTT. Protein: CASRRRGGLRSGNTIYF.

The chain couples TRBV20-1 to TRBJ2-1; TRBD2 matches at 11 bases. This CDR3 has 18 amino acids. CDR1 is DFQATT, CDR2 SNEGSKA, per germline (reference sequence). Trimming cost V 3 bases and J 4 bases; bases outside gene matches: 14. Here the CDR3 DNA reads TGCAGTGCTAGTCAGGGTTCAGGACTAGCGGGCCCTTACAATGAGCAGTTCTTC. It translates to CSASQGSGLAGPYNEQFF.

The CDR3 DNA is TGTGCCAGCAGCTCGGGCGGGACAGTAGACAATGAGCAGTTCTTC. This gives the protein CASSSGGTVDNEQFF. The chain uses TRBV11-3 and TRBJ2-1; D may be TRBD1 (7 bases). CDR3 length: 15 residues. Germline V lookup: CDR1 SGHNT, CDR2 YENEEA. V was shortened by 4 bases and J by 5 bases, with 15 bases between the two germline ends. Full variable domain (outside the CDR3, taken from reference TRBV11-3 and TRBJ2-1): EAGVVQSPRYKIIEKKQPVAFWCNPISGHNTLYWYLQNLGQGPELLIRYENEEAVDDSQLPKDRFSAERLKGVDSTLKIQPAELGDSAVYLCASSSGGTVDNEQFFGPGTRLTVL.